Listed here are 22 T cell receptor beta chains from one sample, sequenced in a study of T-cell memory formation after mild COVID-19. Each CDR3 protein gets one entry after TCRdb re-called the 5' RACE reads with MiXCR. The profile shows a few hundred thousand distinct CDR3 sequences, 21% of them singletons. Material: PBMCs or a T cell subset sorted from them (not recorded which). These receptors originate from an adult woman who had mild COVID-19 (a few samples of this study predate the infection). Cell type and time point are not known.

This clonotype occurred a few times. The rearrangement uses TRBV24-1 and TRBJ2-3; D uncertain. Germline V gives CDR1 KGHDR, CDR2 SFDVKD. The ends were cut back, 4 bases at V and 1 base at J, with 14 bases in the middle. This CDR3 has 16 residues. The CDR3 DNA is TGTGCCACCAGTGACCCCCCCTCGTACGGCACAGATACGCAGTATTTT. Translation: CATSDPPSYGTDTQYF.

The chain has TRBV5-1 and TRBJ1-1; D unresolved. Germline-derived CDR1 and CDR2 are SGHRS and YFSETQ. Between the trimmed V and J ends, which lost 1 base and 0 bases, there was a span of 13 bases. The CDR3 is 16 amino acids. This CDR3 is CASSLRVGTLNTEAFF. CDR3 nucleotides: TGCGCCAGCAGCTTGCGTGTCGGAACACTGAACACTGAAGCTTTCTTT.

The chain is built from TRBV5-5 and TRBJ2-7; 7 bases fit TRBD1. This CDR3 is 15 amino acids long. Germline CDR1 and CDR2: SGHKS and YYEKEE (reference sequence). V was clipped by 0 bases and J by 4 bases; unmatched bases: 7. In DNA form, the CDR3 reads TGTGCCAGCAGCTTGGAGGGACAGCGACGATACGAGCAGTACTTC. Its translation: CASSLEGQRRYEQYF.

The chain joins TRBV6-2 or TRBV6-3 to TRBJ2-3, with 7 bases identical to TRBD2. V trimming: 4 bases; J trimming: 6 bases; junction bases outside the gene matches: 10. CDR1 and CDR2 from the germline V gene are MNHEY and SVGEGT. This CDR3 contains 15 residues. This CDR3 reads CASSSHAGGGDTQYF. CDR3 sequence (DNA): TGTGCCAGCAGTTCCCACGCCGGGGGAGGGGATACGCAGTATTTT.

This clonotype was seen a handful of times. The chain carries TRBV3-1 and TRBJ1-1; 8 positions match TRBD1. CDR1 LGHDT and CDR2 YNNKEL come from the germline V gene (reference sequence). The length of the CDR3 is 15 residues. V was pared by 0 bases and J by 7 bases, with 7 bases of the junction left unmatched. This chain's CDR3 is CASSQDLTGGIEAFF. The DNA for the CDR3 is TGTGCCAGCAGCCAAGATCTAACAGGGGGGATTGAAGCTTTCTTT.

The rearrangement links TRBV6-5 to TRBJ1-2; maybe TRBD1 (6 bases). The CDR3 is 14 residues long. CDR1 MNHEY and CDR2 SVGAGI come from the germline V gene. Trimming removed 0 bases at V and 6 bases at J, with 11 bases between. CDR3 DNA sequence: TGTGCCAGCAGTTACTCGGAGGCAGGGGATGGCTACACCTTC. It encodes CASSYSEAGDGYTF.

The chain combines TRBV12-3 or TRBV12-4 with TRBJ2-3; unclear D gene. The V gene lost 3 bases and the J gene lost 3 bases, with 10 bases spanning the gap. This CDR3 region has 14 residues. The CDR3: CASSLSAGTDTQYF. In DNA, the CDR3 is TGTGCCAGCAGTTTGAGCGCCGGGACAGATACGCAGTATTTT.

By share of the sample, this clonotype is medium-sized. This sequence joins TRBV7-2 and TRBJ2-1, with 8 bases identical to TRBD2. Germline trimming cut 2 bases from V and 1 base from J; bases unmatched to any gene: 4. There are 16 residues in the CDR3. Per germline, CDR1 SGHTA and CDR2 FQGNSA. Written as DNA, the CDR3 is TGTGCCAGCAGCTTATTGGGCGGGGGGTCCTACAATGAGCAGTTCTTC. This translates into CASSLLGGGSYNEQFF. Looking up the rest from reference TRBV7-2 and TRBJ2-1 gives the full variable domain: GAGVSQSPSNKVTEKGKDVELRCDPISGHTALYWYRQSLGQGLEFLIYFQGNSAPDKSGLPSDRFSAERTGGSVSTLTIQRTQQEDSAVYLCASSLLGGGSYNEQFFGPGTRLTVL.

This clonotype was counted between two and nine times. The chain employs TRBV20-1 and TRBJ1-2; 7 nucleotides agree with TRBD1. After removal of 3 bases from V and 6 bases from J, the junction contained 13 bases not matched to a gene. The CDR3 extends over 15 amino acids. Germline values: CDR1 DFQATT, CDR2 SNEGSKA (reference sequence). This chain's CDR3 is CSASRSDRARDGYTF. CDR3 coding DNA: TGCAGTGCTAGCCGGTCAGACAGGGCTCGCGATGGCTACACCTTC.

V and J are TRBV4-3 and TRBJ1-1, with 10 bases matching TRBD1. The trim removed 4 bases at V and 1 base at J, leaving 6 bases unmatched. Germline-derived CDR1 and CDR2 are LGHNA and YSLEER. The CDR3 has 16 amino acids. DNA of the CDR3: TGCGCCAGCAGCCCGACAGGGGGCTGGGAGAACACTGAAGCTTTCTTT. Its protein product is CASSPTGGWENTEAFF.

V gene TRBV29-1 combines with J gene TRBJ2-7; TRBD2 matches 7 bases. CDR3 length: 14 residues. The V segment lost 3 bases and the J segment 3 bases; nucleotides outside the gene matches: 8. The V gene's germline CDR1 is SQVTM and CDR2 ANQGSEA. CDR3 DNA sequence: TGCAGCGTTGACTCCGGGAGGACCGACTACGAGCAGTACTTC. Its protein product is CSVDSGRTDYEQYF.

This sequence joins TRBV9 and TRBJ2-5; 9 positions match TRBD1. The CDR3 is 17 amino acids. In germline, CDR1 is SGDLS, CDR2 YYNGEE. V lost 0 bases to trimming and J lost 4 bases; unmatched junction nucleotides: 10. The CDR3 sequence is CASSVVAGTGGRETQYF. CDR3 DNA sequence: TGTGCCAGCAGCGTAGTTGCCGGTACAGGGGGCAGAGAGACCCAGTACTTC.

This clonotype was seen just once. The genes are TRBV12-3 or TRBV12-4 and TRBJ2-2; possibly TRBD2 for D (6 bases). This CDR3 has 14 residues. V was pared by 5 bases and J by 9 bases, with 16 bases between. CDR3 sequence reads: CASSRQWGVRELFF. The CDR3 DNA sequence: TGTGCCAGCAGTAGACAGTGGGGGGTGCGGGAGCTGTTTTTT.

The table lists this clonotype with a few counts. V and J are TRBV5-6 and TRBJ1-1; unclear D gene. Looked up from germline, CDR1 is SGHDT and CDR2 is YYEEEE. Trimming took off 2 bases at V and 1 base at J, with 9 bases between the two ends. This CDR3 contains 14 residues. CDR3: CASSFFAGNTEAFF. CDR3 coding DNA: TGTGCCAGCAGCTTCTTCGCGGGGAACACTGAAGCTTTCTTT. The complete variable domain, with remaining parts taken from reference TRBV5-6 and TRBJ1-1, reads DAGVTQSPTHLIKTRGQQVTLRCSPKSGHDTVSWYQQALGQGPQFIFQYYEEEERQRGNFPDRFSGHQFPNYSSELNVNALLLGDSALYLCASSFFAGNTEAFFGQGTRLTVV.

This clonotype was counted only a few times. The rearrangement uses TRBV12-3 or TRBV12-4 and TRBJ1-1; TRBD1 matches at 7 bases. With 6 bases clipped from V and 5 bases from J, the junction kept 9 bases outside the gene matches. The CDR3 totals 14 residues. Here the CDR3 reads CASRWGQSSTEAFF. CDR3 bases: TGTGCCAGCAGGTGGGGACAGAGCTCGACTGAAGCTTTCTTT.

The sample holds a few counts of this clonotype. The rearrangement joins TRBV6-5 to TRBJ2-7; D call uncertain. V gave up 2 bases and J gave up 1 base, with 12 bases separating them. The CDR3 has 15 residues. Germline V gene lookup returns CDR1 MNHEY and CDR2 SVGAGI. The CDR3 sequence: CASSYSSGPSYEQYF. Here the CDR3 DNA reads TGTGCCAGCAGTTACAGTTCCGGGCCGTCCTACGAGCAGTACTTC.

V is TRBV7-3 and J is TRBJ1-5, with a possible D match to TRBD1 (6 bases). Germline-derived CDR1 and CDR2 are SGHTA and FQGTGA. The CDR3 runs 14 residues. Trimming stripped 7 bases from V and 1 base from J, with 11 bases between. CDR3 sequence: CASTGQGSNQPQHF. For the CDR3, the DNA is TGTGCCAGCACCGGGCAGGGGAGCAATCAGCCCCAGCATTTT.

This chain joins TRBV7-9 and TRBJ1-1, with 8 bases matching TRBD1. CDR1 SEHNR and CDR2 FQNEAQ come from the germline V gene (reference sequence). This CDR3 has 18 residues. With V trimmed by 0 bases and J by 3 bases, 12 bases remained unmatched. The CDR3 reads CASSLALRQGFRDTEAFF. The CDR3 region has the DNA TGTGCCAGCAGCTTAGCGCTGAGACAGGGGTTTAGGGACACTGAAGCTTTCTTT. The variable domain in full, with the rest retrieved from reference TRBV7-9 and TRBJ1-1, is DTGVSQNPRHKITKRGQNVTFRCDPISEHNRLYWYRQTLGQGPEFLTYFQNEAQLEKSRLLSDRFSAERPKGSFSTLEIQRTEQGDSAMYLCASSLALRQGFRDTEAFFGQGTRLTVV.

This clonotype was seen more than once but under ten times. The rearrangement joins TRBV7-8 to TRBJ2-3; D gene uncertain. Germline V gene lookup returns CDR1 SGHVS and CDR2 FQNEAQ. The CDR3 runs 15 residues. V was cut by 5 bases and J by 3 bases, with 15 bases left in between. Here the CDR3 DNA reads TGTGCCAGCAGCCTGCCGGCCCCGAAAACAGATACGCAGTATTTT. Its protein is CASSLPAPKTDTQYF.

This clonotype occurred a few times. Here the CDR3 DNA reads TGTGCCAGCAGCTTACTGATGACTAGCGGGTTCGATGAGCAGTTCTTC. This codes for CASSLLMTSGFDEQFF. This sequence joins TRBV5-8 and TRBJ2-1; TRBD2 matches 10 bases. The V gene's germline CDR1 is SGHTS and CDR2 YDEGEE. The ends lost 2 bases at V and 8 bases at J; junction bases unmatched: 10. CDR3 length: 16 residues.

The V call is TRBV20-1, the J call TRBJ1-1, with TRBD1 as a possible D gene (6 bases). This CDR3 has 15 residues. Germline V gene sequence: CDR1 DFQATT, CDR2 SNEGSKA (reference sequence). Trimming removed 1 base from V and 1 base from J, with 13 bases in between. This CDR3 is CSARVPGAGNTEAFF. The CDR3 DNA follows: TGCAGTGCTAGAGTACCGGGGGCCGGGAACACTGAAGCTTTCTTT.

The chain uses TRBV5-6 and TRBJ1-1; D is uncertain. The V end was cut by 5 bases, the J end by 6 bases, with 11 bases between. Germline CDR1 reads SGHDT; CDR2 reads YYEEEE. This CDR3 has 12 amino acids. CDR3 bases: TGTGCCAGCAGTACCGGGAAGGCTGAAGCTTTCTTT. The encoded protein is CASSTGKAEAFF.